This record covers a single T cell receptor beta chain. Its antigen is currently unknown. This entry is derived from a study of T cell responses to AZD1222 COVID-19 vaccine. The CDR3 is 13 residues long. V was shortened by 4 bases and J by 5 bases, with 13 bases between the two germline ends. The germline gives CDR1 SGHRS, CDR2 YFSETQ. TCRdb keeps only in-frame clones here, not all; method: immunoSEQ multiplex PCR. The sample consists of 180,000 or so clones, 70% to 90% of them appearing once. Study results and limitations: Seropositivity was recorded at baseline in only 6 or 7 AZD1222 recipients.

The chain joins TRBV5-1 to TRBJ2-7; no clear D gene. Here the sequenced sample was peripheral blood, taken 28 days after the second AZD1222 dose. The source of this sequence is an adult who received the AZD1222 COVID-19 vaccine. CDR3: CASSPEVRNEQYF. The CDR3 DNA reads as TGCGCCAGCAGCCCCGAGGTCCGCAACGAGCAGTACTTC. The full variable domain, with the rest looked up from reference TRBV5-1 and TRBJ2-7, is KAGVTQTPRYLIKTRGQQVTLSCSPISGHRSVSWYQQTPGQGLQFLFEYFSETQRNKGNFPGRFSGRQFSNSRSEMNVSTLELGDSALYLCASSPEVRNEQYFGPGTRLTVT.